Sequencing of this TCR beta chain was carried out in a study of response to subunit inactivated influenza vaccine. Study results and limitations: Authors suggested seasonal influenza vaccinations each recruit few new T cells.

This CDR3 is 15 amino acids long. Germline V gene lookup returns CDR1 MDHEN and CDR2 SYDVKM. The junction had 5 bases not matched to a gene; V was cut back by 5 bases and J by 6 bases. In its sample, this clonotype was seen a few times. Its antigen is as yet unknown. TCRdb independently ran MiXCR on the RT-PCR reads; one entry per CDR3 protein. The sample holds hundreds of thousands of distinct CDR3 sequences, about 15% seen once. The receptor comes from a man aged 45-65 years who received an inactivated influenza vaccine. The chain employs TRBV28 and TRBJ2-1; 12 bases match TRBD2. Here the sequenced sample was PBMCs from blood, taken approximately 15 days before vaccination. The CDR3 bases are TGTGCCAGCAGTCAACCTAGCGGGGGGGCCAATGAGCAGTTCTTC. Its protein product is CASSQPSGGANEQFF.